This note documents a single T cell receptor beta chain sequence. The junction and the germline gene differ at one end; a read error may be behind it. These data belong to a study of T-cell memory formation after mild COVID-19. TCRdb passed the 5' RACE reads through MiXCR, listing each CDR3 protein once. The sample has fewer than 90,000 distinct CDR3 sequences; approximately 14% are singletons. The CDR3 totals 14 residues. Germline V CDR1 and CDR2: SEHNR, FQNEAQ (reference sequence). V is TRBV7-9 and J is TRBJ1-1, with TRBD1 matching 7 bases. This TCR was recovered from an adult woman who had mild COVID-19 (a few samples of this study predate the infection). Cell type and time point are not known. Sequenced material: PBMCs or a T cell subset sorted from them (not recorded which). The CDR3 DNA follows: TGTGCCAGCAGCGCGAGACAGGGTTGGTCTGAAGTTTTCTTT. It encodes CASSARQGWSEVFF.